The clone carrying this T cell receptor (beta chain) was seen a single time. The ends lost 6 bases at V and 7 bases at J; junction bases unmatched: 14. CDR3 length equals 15 residues. Germline V lookup: CDR1 SQVTM, CDR2 ANQGSEA. Sequencing was performed with immunoSEQ multiplex PCR; in TCRdb, only in-frame clones are kept and a portion is missing. The table includes over 400,000 clones, approximately 85% detected once. This entry is derived from a study of blood T cell repertoires in COVID-19. This TCR was recovered from a human donor in a cohort sampled during active COVID-19. This rearrangement joins TRBV29-1 to TRBJ1-2, with 10 bases lining up with TRBD1. The sequencing sample was made of peripheral blood. The CDR3 DNA is TGCAGCGTCCCATGGACCGACAGGGGGCAATTTGGCTACACCTTC. This gives the protein CSVPWTDRGQFGYTF.